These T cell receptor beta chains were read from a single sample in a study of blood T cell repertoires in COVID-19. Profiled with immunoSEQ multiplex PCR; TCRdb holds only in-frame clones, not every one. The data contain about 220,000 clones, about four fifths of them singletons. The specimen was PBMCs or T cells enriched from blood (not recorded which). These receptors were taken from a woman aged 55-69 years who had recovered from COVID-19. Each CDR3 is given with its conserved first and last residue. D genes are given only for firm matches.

CDR3aa: CASGLVPGNTEAFF
d_gene: -
v_gene: TRBV12-5

CDR3aa: CASSQGDTGTVGANVLTF
d_gene: TRBD1
v_gene: TRBV3-1/TRBV3-2

CDR3aa: CASSLDTGSTGELFF
d_gene: -
v_gene: TRBV5-6

CDR3aa: CASSLGTGEGIQYF
d_gene: TRBD2
v_gene: TRBV11-2

CDR3aa: CASSQVSGQGAFGELFF
d_gene: TRBD1
v_gene: TRBV3-1/TRBV3-2

CDR3aa: CSVLRQGAGEQYF
d_gene: TRBD1
v_gene: TRBV29-1

CDR3aa: CASSSTGEGYTF
d_gene: TRBD1
v_gene: TRBV12-3/TRBV12-4

CDR3aa: CASSLRAGTYEQFF
d_gene: -
v_gene: TRBV7-6

CDR3aa: CASSVDSFNQPQHF
d_gene: -
v_gene: TRBV7-8

CDR3aa: CASSIRGQKGRGTEAFF
d_gene: -
v_gene: TRBV19

CDR3aa: CASSYGSSGSTDTQYF
d_gene: TRBD2
v_gene: TRBV6-2/TRBV6-3

CDR3aa: CATSGTSDYNEQFF
d_gene: TRBD2
v_gene: TRBV15

CDR3aa: CASSLAGGGYNEQFF
d_gene: TRBD2
v_gene: TRBV5-4

CDR3aa: CASTTGRSTEQYF
d_gene: -
v_gene: TRBV2

CDR3aa: CASSGTGGIADTQYF
d_gene: TRBD1
v_gene: TRBV10-2

CDR3aa: CASSTTPYNSPLHF
d_gene: -
v_gene: TRBV18

CDR3aa: CASSNLLRGFYGYTF
d_gene: -
v_gene: TRBV6-5

CDR3aa: CAWSQGQAVGDTQYF
d_gene: TRBD1
v_gene: TRBV30

CDR3aa: CASSFGTGVEKLFF
d_gene: TRBD1
v_gene: TRBV7-8

CDR3aa: CASSLRSLGGGAFF
d_gene: -
v_gene: TRBV5-1

CDR3aa: CASSPASAGLFGYTF
d_gene: -
v_gene: TRBV13

CDR3aa: CAISRQGGETQYF
d_gene: TRBD1
v_gene: TRBV10-3

CDR3aa: CASSLAADTEAFF
d_gene: -
v_gene: TRBV12-3/TRBV12-4

CDR3aa: CASSKEDRYKNTEAFF
d_gene: -
v_gene: TRBV21-1

CDR3aa: CASSRTDSGLGGYTF
d_gene: -
v_gene: TRBV6-5

CDR3aa: CASSKVRGTGSYEQYF
d_gene: -
v_gene: TRBV21-1

CDR3aa: CAISADRRSYEQYF
d_gene: TRBD1
v_gene: TRBV10-3

CDR3aa: CASSQGALYPFYEQYF
d_gene: -
v_gene: TRBV5-6

CDR3aa: CASQDTNYGYTF
d_gene: -
v_gene: TRBV6-5

CDR3aa: CATSPSTGFSNQPQHF
d_gene: -
v_gene: TRBV15

CDR3aa: CASSRTPGQSEVRNQPQHF
d_gene: TRBD1
v_gene: TRBV6-6